This T cell receptor beta chain came from a study of blood T cell repertoires in COVID-19. Across the study: The United States, Italy and Spain provided the acute and convalescent COVID-19 samples. PBMCs, B-cell-depleted T cells, or T cells were the source of the cDNA or gDNA that made up the material.

Methods used by the authors: Estimation of nucleated cell counts was performed using reference gene primer amplification. The data were produced by immunoSEQ multiplex PCR, yet TCRdb's version contains in-frame clones alone and is incomplete. For V, J and clone size, that table is used; D and trimming come from the DNA. The profile shows about 60,000 clones, around 73% of them singletons. There are 15 residues in the CDR3. The germline CDR1 and CDR2 sequences are MNHEY and SVGAGI. Trimming left V 0 bases short and J 5 bases short, with 13 bases between. The TCR comes from an elderly man with acute or convalescent COVID-19. The material sequenced was peripheral blood. This chain uses TRBV6-5 with TRBJ1-1; weak D call: TRBD1 (5 bases). The CDR3 region has the DNA TGTGCCAGCAGTTACTCGGTGTCAGGGTCAACTGAAGCTTTCTTT. It is translated as CASSYSVSGSTEAFF.